This TCR beta chain was profiled in a study of vaccination effects on CD4 cells after COVID-19. Study details: Participants were vaccinated with two doses of either the BNT162b2 or mRNA-1273 vaccine. Study-wide results and caveats: Limitations: small convalescent group and missing early post-infection timepoints. Researchers report that only 1 of 255 vaccine-induced clones in healthy vaccinees cross-reacted with common cold coronaviruses. Vaccine- and infection-induced clones showed marked clonal contraction late following vaccination.

Upon completion of around ten days in culture, CD4+ T cells were isolated. The V gene's germline CDR1 is KGHDR and CDR2 SFDVKD. The CDR3 runs to 14 residues. V lost 3 bases, J lost 4 bases, and 11 bases lay in between. To note about this clone: Its antigen is currently unknown.

The data were produced by immunoSEQ multiplex PCR, yet TCRdb's version contains in-frame clones alone and is incomplete. This table has about 50,000 clones, 70% to 80% appearing once. Specimen: CD4+ T cells from PBMCs cultured without peptide, collected before COVID-19 vaccination. The receptor's source is a human donor who received a COVID-19 vaccine. The chain combines TRBV24-1 with TRBJ1-2; possible D gene TRBD1, 5 bases. CDR3 DNA: TGTGCCACCAGTGATGCGGCCGGGGGCTATGGCTACACCTTC. This encodes CATSDAAGGYGYTF.